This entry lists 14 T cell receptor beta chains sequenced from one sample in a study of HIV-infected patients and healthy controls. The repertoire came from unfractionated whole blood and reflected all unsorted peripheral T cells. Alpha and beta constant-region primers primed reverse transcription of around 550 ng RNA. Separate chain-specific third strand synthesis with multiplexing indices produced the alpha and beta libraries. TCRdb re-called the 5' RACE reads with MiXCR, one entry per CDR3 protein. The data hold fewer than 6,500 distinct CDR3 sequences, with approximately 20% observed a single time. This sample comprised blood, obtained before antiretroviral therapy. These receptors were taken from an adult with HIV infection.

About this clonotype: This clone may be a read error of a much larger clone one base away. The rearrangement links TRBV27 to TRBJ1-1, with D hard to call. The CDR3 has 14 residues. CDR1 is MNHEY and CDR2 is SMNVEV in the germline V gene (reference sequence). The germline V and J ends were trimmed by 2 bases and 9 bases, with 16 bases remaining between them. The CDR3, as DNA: TGTGCCAGCAGTTTAGTCCTCGGCGGAACTCAAGCTTTCTTT. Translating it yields CASSLVLGGTQAFF.

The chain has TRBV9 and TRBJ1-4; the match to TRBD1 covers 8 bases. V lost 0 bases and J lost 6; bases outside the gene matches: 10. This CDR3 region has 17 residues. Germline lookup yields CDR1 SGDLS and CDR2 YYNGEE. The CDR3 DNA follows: TGTGCCAGCAGCGTAGGGGACAGGCCCCCGTGGGATGAAAAACTGTTTTTT. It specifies CASSVGDRPPWDEKLFF.

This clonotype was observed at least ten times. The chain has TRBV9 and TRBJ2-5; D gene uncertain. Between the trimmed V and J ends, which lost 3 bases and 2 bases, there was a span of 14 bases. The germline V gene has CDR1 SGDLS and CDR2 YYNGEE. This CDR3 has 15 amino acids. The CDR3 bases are TGTGCCAGCAGCGCCTCATACGGGCGTCAAGAGACCCAGTACTTC. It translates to CASSASYGRQETQYF. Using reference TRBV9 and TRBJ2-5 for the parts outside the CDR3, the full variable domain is DSGVTQTPKHLITATGQRVTLRCSPRSGDLSVYWYQQSLDQGLQFLIQYYNGEERAKGNILERFSAQQFPDLHSELNLSSLELGDSALYFCASSASYGRQETQYFGPGTRLLVL.

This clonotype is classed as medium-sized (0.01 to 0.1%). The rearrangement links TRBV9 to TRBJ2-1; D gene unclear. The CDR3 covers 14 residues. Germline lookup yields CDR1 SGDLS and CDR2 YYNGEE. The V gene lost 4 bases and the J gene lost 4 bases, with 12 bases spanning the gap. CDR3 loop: CASSPDTRYNEQFF. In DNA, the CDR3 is TGTGCCAGCAGCCCCGATACTCGGTACAATGAGCAGTTCTTC.

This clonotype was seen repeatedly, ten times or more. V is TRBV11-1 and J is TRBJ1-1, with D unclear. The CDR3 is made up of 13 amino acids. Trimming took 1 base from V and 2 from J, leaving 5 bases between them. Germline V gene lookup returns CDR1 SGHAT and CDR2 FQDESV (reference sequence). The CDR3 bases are TGTGCCAGCAGCTTAGGGCCTAACACTGAAGCTTTCTTT. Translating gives CASSLGPNTEAFF.

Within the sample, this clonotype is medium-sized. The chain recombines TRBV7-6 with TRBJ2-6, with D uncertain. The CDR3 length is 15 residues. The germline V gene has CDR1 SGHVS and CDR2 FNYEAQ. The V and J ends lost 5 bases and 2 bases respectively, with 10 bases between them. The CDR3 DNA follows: TGTGCCAGCAGCCCTCGCGGTGCTGGGGCCAACGTCCTGACTTTC. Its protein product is CASSPRGAGANVLTF.

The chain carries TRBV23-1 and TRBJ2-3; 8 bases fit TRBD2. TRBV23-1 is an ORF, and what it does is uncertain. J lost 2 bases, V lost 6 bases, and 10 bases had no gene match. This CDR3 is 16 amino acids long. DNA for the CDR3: TGCGCCAGCAGCCCATTTACGGGACTAGTCACAGATACGCAGTATTTT. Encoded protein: CASSPFTGLVTDTQYF.

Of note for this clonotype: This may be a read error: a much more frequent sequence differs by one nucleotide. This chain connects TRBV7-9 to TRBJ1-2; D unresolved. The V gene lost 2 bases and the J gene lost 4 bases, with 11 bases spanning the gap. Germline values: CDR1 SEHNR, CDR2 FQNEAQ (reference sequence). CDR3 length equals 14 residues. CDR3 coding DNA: TGTGCCAGCAGCTTAAGGGAGCCGGTCTATGGCTACACCTTC. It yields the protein CASSLREPVYGYTF.

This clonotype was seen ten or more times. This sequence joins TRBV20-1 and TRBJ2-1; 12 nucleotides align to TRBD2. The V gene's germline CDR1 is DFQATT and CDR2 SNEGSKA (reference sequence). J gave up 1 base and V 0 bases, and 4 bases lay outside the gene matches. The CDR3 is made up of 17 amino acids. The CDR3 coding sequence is TGCAGTGCTAGAGATCCCCTAGCGGGGGGGTCCTACAATGAGCAGTTCTTC. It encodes CSARDPLAGGSYNEQFF.

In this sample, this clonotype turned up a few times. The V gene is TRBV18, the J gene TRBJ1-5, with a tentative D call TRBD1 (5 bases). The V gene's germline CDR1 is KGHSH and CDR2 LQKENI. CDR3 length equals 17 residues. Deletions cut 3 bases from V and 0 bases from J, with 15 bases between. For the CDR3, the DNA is TGTGCCAGCTCACCCTTCAGGGCGGAGGATAGCAATCAGCCCCAGCATTTT. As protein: CASSPFRAEDSNQPQHF.

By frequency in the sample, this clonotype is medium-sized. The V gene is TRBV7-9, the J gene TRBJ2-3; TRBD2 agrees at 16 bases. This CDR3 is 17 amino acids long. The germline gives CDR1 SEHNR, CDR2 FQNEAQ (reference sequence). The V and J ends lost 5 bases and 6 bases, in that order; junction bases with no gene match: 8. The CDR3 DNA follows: TGTGCCAGCAGCCCGAATCCGGGACTAGCGGGGGGGGATACGCAGTATTTT. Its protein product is CASSPNPGLAGGDTQYF.

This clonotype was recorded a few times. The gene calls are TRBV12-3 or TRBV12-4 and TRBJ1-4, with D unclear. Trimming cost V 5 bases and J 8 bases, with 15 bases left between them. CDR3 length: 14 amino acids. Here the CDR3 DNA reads TGTGCCAGCAGTGAGGGTGGGGTCTTCGAAAAACTGTTTTTT. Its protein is CASSEGGVFEKLFF.

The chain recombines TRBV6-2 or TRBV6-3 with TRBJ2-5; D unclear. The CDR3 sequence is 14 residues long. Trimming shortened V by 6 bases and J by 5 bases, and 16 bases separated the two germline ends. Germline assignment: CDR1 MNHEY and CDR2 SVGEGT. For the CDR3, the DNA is TGTGCCAGCAGCCGCCTCCTCCTCAGGGAGACCCAGTACTTC. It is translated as CASSRLLLRETQYF.

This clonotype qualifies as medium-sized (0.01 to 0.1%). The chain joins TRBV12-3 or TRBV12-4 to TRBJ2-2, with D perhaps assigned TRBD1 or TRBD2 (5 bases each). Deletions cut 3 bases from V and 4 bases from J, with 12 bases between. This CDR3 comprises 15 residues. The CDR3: CASSLSWGPTGELFF. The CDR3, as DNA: TGTGCCAGCAGTTTGTCCTGGGGACCCACCGGGGAGCTGTTTTTT.